What follows is one T cell receptor beta chain and its context. This sample stems from a study of blood T cell repertoires in COVID-19. The repertoire was sequenced with immunoSEQ multiplex PCR; TCRdb's copy has only in-frame clones and lacks some. The profile covers roughly 79,000 clones, with 80% appearing a single time and about 5% taken by the ten largest. The ends lost 5 bases at V and 6 bases at J; junction bases unmatched: 3. CDR3 length equals 12 residues. CDR1 and CDR2 from the germline V gene are GTSNPN and SVGIG (reference sequence). The TCR originated in a man in his sixties with active or convalescent COVID-19. Material for sequencing was peripheral blood. The chain is built from TRBV30 and TRBJ2-1; 8 positions match TRBD2. Here the CDR3 reads CAWYGGANEQFF. The CDR3 bases are TGTGCCTGGTACGGGGGGGCCAATGAGCAGTTCTTC. The full variable domain, completed using reference TRBV30 and TRBJ2-1, is SQTIHQWPATLVQPVGSPLSLECTVEGTSNPNLYWYRQAAGRGLQLLFYSVGIGQISSEVPQNLSASRPQDRQFILSSKKLLLSDSGFYLCAWYGGANEQFFGPGTRLTVL.